The present T cell receptor beta chain was sequenced within a study of technical replicates of blood from several donors. Assay used: immunoSEQ multiplex PCR; TCRdb lists only in-frame clones, some missing. The table lists tens of thousands of clones, roughly 98% of them singletons. The CDR3 sequence is 13 residues long. In germline, CDR1 is SQVTM, CDR2 ANQGSEA. The trim removed 4 bases at V and 12 bases at J, leaving 15 bases unmatched. The sample was T cells isolated from PBMCs. This chain connects TRBV29-1 to TRBJ2-7; 7 bases are a match to TRBD1. The TCR comes from a human donor in good health. The CDR3 loop is CSVVGASTGSAYF. As DNA, the CDR3 is TGCAGCGTTGTAGGGGCTTCGACAGGGTCTGCGTACTTC.